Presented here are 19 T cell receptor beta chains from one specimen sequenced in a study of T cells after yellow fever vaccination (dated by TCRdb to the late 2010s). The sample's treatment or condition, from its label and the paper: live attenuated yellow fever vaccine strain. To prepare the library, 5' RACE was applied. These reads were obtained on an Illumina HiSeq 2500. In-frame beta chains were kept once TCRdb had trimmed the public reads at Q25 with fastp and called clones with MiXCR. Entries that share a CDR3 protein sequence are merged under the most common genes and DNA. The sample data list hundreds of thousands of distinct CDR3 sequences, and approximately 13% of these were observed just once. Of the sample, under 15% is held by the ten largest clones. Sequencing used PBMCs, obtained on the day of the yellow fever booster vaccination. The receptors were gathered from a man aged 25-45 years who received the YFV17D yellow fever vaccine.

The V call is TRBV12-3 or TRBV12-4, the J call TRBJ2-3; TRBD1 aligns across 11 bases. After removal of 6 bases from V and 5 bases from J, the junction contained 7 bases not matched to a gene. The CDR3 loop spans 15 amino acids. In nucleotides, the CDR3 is TGTGCCAGCAGCGTCGTAGGGACAGGGGGAGATACGCAGTATTTT. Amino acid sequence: CASSVVGTGGDTQYF.

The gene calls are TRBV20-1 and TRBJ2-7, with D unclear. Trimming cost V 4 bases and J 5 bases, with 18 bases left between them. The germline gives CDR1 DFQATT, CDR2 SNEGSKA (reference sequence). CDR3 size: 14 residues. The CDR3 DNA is TGCAGTGCTACCGTCACAATGGCAGTAAACGAGCAGTACTTC. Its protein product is CSATVTMAVNEQYF.

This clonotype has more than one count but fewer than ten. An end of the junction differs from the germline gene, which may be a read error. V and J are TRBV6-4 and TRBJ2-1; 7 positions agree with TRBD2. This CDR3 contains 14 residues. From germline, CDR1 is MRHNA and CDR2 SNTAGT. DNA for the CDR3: TGTTCCAGCCGTCCCGGTAGCGGGTACAATGAGCAGTTCTTC. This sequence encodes CSSRPGSGYNEQFF.

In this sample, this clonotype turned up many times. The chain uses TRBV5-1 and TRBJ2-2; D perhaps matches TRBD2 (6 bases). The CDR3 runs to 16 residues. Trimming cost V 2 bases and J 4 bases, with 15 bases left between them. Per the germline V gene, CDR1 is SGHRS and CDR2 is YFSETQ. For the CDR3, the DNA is TGCGCCAGCAGCTTTAATTCGGTCGGGGGCACCGGGGAGCTGTTTTTT. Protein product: CASSFNSVGGTGELFF.

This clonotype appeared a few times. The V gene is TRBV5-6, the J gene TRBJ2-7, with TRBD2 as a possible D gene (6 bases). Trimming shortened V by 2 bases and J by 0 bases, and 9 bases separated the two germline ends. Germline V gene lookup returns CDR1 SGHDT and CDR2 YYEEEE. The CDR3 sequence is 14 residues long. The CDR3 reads CASSFRDFSYEQYF. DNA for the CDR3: TGTGCCAGCAGCTTTCGGGACTTCTCCTACGAGCAGTACTTC. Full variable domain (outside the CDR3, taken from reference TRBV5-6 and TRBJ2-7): DAGVTQSPTHLIKTRGQQVTLRCSPKSGHDTVSWYQQALGQGPQFIFQYYEEEERQRGNFPDRFSGHQFPNYSSELNVNALLLGDSALYLCASSFRDFSYEQYFGPGTRLTVT.

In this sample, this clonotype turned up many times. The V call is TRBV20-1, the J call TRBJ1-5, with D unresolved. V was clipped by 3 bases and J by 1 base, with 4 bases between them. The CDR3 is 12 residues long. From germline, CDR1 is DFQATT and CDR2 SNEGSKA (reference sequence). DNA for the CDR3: TGCAGTGCTAGGGGGAGCAATCAGCCCCAGCATTTT. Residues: CSARGSNQPQHF.

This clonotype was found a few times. CDR3 sequence (DNA): TGCAGTGCTAGGGGGCCAGGGGGCACCCCTAGAGGCTACACCTTC. The encoded protein is CSARGPGGTPRGYTF. V usage is TRBV20-1 and J usage is TRBJ1-2; 8 positions agree with TRBD1. The CDR3 length is 15 residues. J gave up 8 bases and V 3 bases, and 14 bases lay outside the gene matches. The germline gives CDR1 DFQATT, CDR2 SNEGSKA (reference sequence).

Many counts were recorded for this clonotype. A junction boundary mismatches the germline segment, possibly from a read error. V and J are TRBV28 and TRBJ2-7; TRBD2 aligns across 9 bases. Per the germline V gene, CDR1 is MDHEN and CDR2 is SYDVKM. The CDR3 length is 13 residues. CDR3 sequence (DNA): TGTGCCAGCAGCCCGACGGTGCTAGCGGGACTCTTGTTC. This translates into CASSPTVLAGLLF.

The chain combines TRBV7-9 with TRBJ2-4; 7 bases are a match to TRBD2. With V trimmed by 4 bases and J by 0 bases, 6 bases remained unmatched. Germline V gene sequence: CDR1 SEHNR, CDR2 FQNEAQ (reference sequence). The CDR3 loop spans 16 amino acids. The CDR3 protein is CASSYTTSRAKNIQYF. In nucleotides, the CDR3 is TGTGCCAGCAGCTATACGACTAGCCGAGCCAAAAACATTCAGTACTTC.

This CDR3 is CASSFDGGRPDTQYF. The CDR3 DNA is TGTGCCAGCAGCTTCGATGGCGGGAGACCAGATACGCAGTATTTT. The J gene is TRBJ2-3, the V gene TRBV5-6; 7 bases are shared with TRBD2. This CDR3 region has 15 residues. Germline V gene data show CDR1 as SGHDT and CDR2 as YYEEEE. J lost 4 bases, V lost 2 bases, and 7 bases had no gene match.

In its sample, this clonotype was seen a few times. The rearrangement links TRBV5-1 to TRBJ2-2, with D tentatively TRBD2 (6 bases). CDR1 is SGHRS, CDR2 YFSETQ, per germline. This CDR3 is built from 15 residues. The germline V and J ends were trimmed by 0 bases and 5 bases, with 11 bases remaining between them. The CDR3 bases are TGCGCCAGCAGCTTGGACGGGGGAGAGACCGGGGAGCTGTTTTTT. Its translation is CASSLDGGETGELFF. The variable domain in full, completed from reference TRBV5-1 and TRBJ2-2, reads KAGVTQTPRYLIKTRGQQVTLSCSPISGHRSVSWYQQTPGQGLQFLFEYFSETQRNKGNFPGRFSGRQFSNSRSEMNVSTLELGDSALYLCASSLDGGETGELFFGEGSRLTVL.

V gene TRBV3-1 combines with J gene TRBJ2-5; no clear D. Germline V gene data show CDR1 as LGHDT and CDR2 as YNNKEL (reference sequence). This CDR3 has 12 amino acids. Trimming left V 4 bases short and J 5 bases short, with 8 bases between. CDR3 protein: CASSRSWETQYF. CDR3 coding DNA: TGTGCCAGCAGCCGGAGCTGGGAGACCCAGTACTTC.

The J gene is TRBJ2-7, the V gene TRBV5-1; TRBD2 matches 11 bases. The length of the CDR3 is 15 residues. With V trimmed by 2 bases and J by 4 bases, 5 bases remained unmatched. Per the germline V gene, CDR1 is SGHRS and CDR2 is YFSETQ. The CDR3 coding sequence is TGCGCCAGCAGCTTAACTAGCGGGAGCTTTTACGAGCAGTACTTC. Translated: CASSLTSGSFYEQYF.

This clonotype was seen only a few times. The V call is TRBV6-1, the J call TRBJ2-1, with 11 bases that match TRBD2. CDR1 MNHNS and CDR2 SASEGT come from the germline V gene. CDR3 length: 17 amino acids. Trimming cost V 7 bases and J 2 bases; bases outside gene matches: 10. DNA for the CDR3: TGTGCCAGCAAGTCGACACTAGCGGGAGTAACCTACAATGAGCAGTTCTTC. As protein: CASKSTLAGVTYNEQFF.

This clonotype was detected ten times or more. In DNA, the CDR3 is TGTGCCACCAGTCCACGGACTAGCGGGACTGATGAGCAGTTCTTC. Its protein is CATSPRTSGTDEQFF. V usage is TRBV15 and J usage is TRBJ2-1, with 12 nucleotides matching TRBD2. This CDR3 contains 15 residues. The junction had 8 bases not matched to a gene; V was cut back by 6 bases and J by 8 bases. The germline V gene has CDR1 LNHNV and CDR2 YYDKDF (reference sequence).

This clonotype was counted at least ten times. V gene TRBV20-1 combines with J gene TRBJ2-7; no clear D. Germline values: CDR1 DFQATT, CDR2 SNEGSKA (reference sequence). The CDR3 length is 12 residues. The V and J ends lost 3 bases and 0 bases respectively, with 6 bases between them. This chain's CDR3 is CSARGSSYEQYF. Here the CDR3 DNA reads TGCAGTGCTAGGGGCAGCTCCTACGAGCAGTACTTC.

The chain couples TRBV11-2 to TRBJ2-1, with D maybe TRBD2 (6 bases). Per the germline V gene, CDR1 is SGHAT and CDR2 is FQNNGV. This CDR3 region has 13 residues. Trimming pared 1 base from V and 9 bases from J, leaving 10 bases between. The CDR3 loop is CASSLAGVGEQFF. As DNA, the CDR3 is TGTGCCAGCAGCTTAGCGGGAGTGGGTGAGCAGTTCTTC.

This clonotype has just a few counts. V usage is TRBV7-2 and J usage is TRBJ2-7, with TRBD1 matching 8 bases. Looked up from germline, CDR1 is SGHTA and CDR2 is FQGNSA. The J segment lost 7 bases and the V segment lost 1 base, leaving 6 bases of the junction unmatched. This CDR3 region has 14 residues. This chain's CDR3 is CASSLVQGAREQYF. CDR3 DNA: TGTGCCAGCAGCTTAGTCCAGGGGGCGCGAGAGCAGTACTTC.

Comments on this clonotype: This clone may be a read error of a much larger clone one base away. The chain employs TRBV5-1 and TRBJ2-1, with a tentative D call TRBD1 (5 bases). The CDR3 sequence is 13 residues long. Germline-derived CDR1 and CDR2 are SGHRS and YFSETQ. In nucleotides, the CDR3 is TGCGCCAACAGCTTGGGTAGTCAGGGTGAGCAGTTCTTC. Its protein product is CANSLGSQGEQFF.